The clone carrying this T cell receptor (beta chain) was seen only a few times. Its antigen remains unidentified. This record comes from a study of blood T cells in healthy people across ages. The study's findings and limits: Shifts in expanded clonotypes may have been confounded by donor CMV status, which was unknown. Diversity was higher, and naive CD4+ cells more numerous, in long-lived donors than in aged donors.

A J-beta primer mix and a sample-barcoded 5' primer were used in a second PCR of roughly 6 to 11 cycles. TCRdb analysed the 5' RACE reads with MiXCR anew, one entry per CDR3 protein. The data contain roughly 1.6 million distinct CDR3 sequences, roughly 30% of them singletons. The material sequenced was blood. This receptor was taken from a woman aged 25 to 39 in good health.

The CDR3 loop is CASSMLSGVQETQYF. Here the CDR3 DNA reads TGTGCCAGCAGCATGCTTTCGGGGGTCCAAGAGACCCAGTACTTC. This chain links TRBV9 with TRBJ2-5; D perhaps matches TRBD2 (6 bases). Germline V gene lookup returns CDR1 SGDLS and CDR2 YYNGEE. V was pared by 4 bases and J by 1 base, with 14 bases between. The CDR3 totals 15 residues. Variable domain in full (rest from reference TRBV9 and TRBJ2-5): DSGVTQTPKHLITATGQRVTLRCSPRSGDLSVYWYQQSLDQGLQFLIQYYNGEERAKGNILERFSAQQFPDLHSELNLSSLELGDSALYFCASSMLSGVQETQYFGPGTRLLVL.